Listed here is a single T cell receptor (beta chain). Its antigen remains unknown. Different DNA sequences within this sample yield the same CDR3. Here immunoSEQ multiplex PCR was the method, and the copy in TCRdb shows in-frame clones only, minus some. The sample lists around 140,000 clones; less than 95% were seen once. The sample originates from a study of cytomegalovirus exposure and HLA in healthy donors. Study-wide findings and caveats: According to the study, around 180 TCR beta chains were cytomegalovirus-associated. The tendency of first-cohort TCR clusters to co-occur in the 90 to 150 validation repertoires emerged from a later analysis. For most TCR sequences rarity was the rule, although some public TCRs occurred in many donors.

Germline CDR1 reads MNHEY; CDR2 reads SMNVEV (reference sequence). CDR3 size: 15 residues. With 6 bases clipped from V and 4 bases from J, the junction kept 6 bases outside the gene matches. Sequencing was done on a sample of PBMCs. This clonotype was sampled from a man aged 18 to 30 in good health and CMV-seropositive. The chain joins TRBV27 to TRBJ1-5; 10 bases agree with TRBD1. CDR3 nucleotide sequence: TGTGCCAGCAGGCCGGACAGGGGGTGGAATCAGCCCCAGCATTTT. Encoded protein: CASRPDRGWNQPQHF.